A single sample is the source of the 30 T cell receptor beta chains below, sequenced in a study of cytomegalovirus exposure and HLA in healthy donors. It was with 60 Vbeta and 13 Jbeta primers that the PCR ran. Produced via immunoSEQ multiplex PCR; TCRdb's table is partial and in-frame only. The sample has more than 200,000 clones; 75% to 80% are singletons. The material sequenced was PBMCs. These receptors were obtained from a male donor in good health and CMV-seronegative.

J is TRBJ1-5 and V is TRBV7-8; unclear D gene. Trimming took 1 base from V and 3 from J, leaving 10 bases between them. The CDR3 loop spans 15 amino acids. Germline loops: CDR1 SGHVS, CDR2 FQNEAQ. The CDR3 DNA reads TGTGCCAGCAGCTTAGGCAGGCTTCTCAATCAGCCCCAGCATTTT. Protein sequence: CASSLGRLLNQPQHF.

This clone was detected only a few times. The chain has TRBV9 and TRBJ1-1; D is unresolved. The V gene's germline CDR1 is SGDLS and CDR2 YYNGEE. Trimming took off 0 bases at V and 5 bases at J, with 11 bases between the two ends. This CDR3 comprises 14 residues. The CDR3 protein is CASSVAGLMTEAFF. The CDR3 DNA is TGTGCCAGCAGCGTAGCGGGTTTGATGACTGAAGCTTTCTTT. The whole variable domain, filled in from reference TRBV9 and TRBJ1-1, reads DSGVTQTPKHLITATGQRVTLRCSPRSGDLSVYWYQQSLDQGLQFLIQYYNGEERAKGNILERFSAQQFPDLHSELNLSSLELGDSALYFCASSVAGLMTEAFFGQGTRLTVV.

V and J are TRBV6-6 and TRBJ1-2; D not resolved. V was cut by 7 bases and J by 8 bases, with 23 bases left in between. In germline, CDR1 is MNHNY, CDR2 SVGAGI (reference sequence). The CDR3 contains 15 residues. CDR3 protein: CASTTGGRIYDGYTF. CDR3 nucleotides: TGTGCCAGCACCACCGGAGGCCGCATTTACGACGGCTACACCTTC.

The chain has TRBV5-4 and TRBJ2-5; 10 nucleotides line up with TRBD2. The J segment lost 5 bases and the V segment lost 0 bases, leaving 10 bases of the junction unmatched. Germline CDR1 is SGHNT and CDR2 is YYREEE (reference sequence). The CDR3 extends over 17 amino acids. CDR3 residues: CASSLVLAGAGYETQYF. The CDR3, as DNA: TGTGCCAGCAGCTTGGTCCTAGCGGGGGCGGGATACGAGACCCAGTACTTC.

This clone was seen a handful of times. V is TRBV29-1 and J is TRBJ1-4; D may be TRBD1 (5 bases). The CDR3 extends over 12 amino acids. V lost 6 bases and J lost 6, with 11 bases in between. Germline CDR1 reads SQVTM; CDR2 reads ANQGSEA. The CDR3 DNA is TGCAGCGTGGGGGGGTTGTATGAAAAACTGTTTTTT. Translated: CSVGGLYEKLFF.

V gene TRBV19 combines with J gene TRBJ2-7; 7 bases are a match to TRBD1. The CDR3 has 11 residues. CDR1 and CDR2 (germline): LNHDA, SQIVND (reference sequence). Trimming removed 8 bases from V and 2 bases from J; junction bases left unmatched: 0. In nucleotides, the CDR3 is TGTGCCAGTCAGGGGGCCTACGAGCAGTACTTC. Amino acids: CASQGAYEQYF.

The V gene is TRBV5-1, the J gene TRBJ2-3; 9 bases map to TRBD1. V dropped 4 bases and J dropped 5; count of bases not matched to a gene: 11. Germline-derived CDR1 and CDR2 are SGHRS and YFSETQ. The CDR3 is made up of 16 amino acids. The CDR3 sequence: CASSQYRTGEVDTQYF. CDR3 bases: TGCGCCAGCAGCCAGTATAGGACAGGGGAGGTAGATACGCAGTATTTT.

In this sample, this clone turned up once. The chain has TRBV18 and TRBJ2-2, with D unresolved. V lost 4 bases and J lost 5, with 8 bases in between. The CDR3 loop spans 13 amino acids. Per the germline V gene, CDR1 is KGHSH and CDR2 is LQKENI. CDR3 nucleotides: TGTGCCAGCTCACGTACAGAAACCGGGGAGCTGTTTTTT. Its protein is CASSRTETGELFF.

The CDR3 sequence: CASSESGSRGYTF. Here the CDR3 DNA reads TGTGCCAGCAGTGAGTCGGGGAGCCGTGGCTACACCTTC. V gene TRBV25-1 combines with J gene TRBJ1-2; D call uncertain. V lost 3 bases, J lost 7 bases, and 12 bases lay in between. The CDR3 has 13 amino acids. Germline CDR1 MGHDK, CDR2 SYGVNS.

V usage is TRBV28 and J usage is TRBJ1-4, with TRBD1 identical over 11 bases. Trimming took 3 bases from V and 4 from J; bases not matched to a gene: 4. Germline-derived CDR1 and CDR2 are MDHEN and SYDVKM. The CDR3 covers 16 residues. The CDR3 spells CASSFGQGASNEKLFF. The CDR3 DNA sequence: TGTGCCAGCAGTTTCGGACAGGGGGCAAGTAATGAAAAACTGTTTTTT.

This rearrangement joins TRBV6-5 to TRBJ1-2, with TRBD1 as a possible D gene (6 bases). The V and J ends lost 6 bases and 4 bases respectively, with 15 bases between them. The CDR3 sequence is 14 residues long. In germline, CDR1 is MNHEY, CDR2 SVGAGI. CDR3 nucleotides: TGTGCCAGCAGACCTTCCGGGACAACCTATGGCTACACCTTC. It specifies CASRPSGTTYGYTF.

The gene calls are TRBV5-1 and TRBJ1-2; TRBD1 agrees at 9 bases. Germline V lookup: CDR1 SGHRS, CDR2 YFSETQ. V shed 4 bases and J 1 base; nucleotides not matched to a gene: 5. CDR3 size: 15 residues. DNA for the CDR3: TGCGCCAGCAGCCCCGGGGGACAGGGTAACTATGGCTACACCTTC. Its translation is CASSPGGQGNYGYTF.

The V and J genes are TRBV30 and TRBJ1-1; 7 nucleotides line up with TRBD1. Unmatched junction bases numbered 0, after V lost 1 base and J lost 1 base. The CDR3 has 13 amino acids. Germline V lookup: CDR1 GTSNPN, CDR2 SVGIG (reference sequence). CDR3 region: CAWSGTGNTEAFF. DNA of the CDR3: TGTGCCTGGAGTGGGACAGGGAACACTGAAGCTTTCTTT.

The genes are TRBV19 and TRBJ2-1, with D tentatively TRBD2 (5 bases). The CDR3 totals 17 residues. V lost 5 bases and J 5 bases, leaving 22 bases between the germline ends. Germline CDR1 is LNHDA and CDR2 is SQIVND (reference sequence). In nucleotides, the CDR3 is TGTGCCAGTAGTCTCTGGGCTAGCCGGTTTCGGGACAATGAGCAGTTCTTC. Residues: CASSLWASRFRDNEQFF.

V and J are TRBV12-2 and TRBJ2-6; TRBD1 is the table's D call and was not checked against the DNA. TRBV12-2 represents a pseudogene. The CDR3 is 17 amino acids. The CDR3 DNA reads TGTGCAAGTCGCCCGGACAGGCGAAGATCTGGGGCCAACGTCCTGACTTTC. It yields the protein CASRPDRRRSGANVLTF.

This rearrangement joins TRBV19 to TRBJ2-2; 7 nucleotides align to TRBD1. CDR1 is LNHDA, CDR2 SQIVND, per germline (reference sequence). This CDR3 is built from 17 residues. J was trimmed by 2 bases and V by 4 bases; bases with no gene match: 10. The CDR3 region is CASSRGDRALNTGELFF. In nucleotides, the CDR3 is TGTGCCAGTAGTAGAGGCGACAGGGCCCTAAACACCGGGGAGCTGTTTTTT. The variable domain in full, with the rest retrieved from reference TRBV19 and TRBJ2-2, is DGGITQSPKYLFRKEGQNVTLSCEQNLNHDAMYWYRQDPGQGLRLIYYSQIVNDFQKGDIAEGYSVSREKKESFPLTVTSAQKNPTAFYLCASSRGDRALNTGELFFGEGSRLTVL.

The chain couples TRBV5-4 to TRBJ2-5; 9 bases agree with TRBD2. V lost 5 bases and J lost 2; bases outside the gene matches: 7. The germline gives CDR1 SGHNT, CDR2 YYREEE (reference sequence). The CDR3 length is 15 residues. CDR3 amino acids: CASRRVSGGQETQYF. CDR3 coding DNA: TGTGCCAGCAGAAGGGTGAGCGGGGGGCAAGAGACCCAGTACTTC.

This clone was seen more than once but under ten times. V gene TRBV6-5 combines with J gene TRBJ1-6; weak D call: TRBD1 (5 bases). Germline V lookup: CDR1 MNHEY, CDR2 SVGAGI. CDR3 size: 15 residues. V lost 5 bases and J 7 bases, leaving 15 bases between the germline ends. The CDR3: CASSRGLPPNSPLHF. In DNA form, the CDR3 reads TGTGCCAGCAGTAGGGGACTACCCCCAAATTCACCCCTCCACTTT.

This chain links TRBV7-8 with TRBJ1-2; no clear D gene. From germline, CDR1 is SGHVS and CDR2 FQNEAQ. The CDR3 runs 13 residues. V dropped 1 base and J dropped 4 bases, with 7 bases sitting between them. The CDR3 reads CASSLGGIYGYTF. As DNA, the CDR3 is TGTGCCAGCAGCTTAGGAGGAATCTATGGCTACACCTTC.

This clone was detected only a few times. The chain uses TRBV28 and TRBJ1-1; no clear D gene. Trimming left V 10 bases short and J 2 bases short, with 14 bases between. CDR1 MDHEN and CDR2 SYDVKM come from the germline V gene. This CDR3 spans 13 amino acids. DNA of the CDR3: TGTGCCACCCTCAGTGGGCACAACACTGAAGCTTTCTTT. Its protein is CATLSGHNTEAFF.

This chain connects TRBV10-2 to TRBJ1-6; no reliable D call. Germline CDR1 and CDR2: WSHSY and SAAADI. V was cut by 5 bases and J by 10 bases, with 9 bases left in between. CDR3 length equals 12 residues. The DNA for the CDR3 is TGCGCCAGCAGTCGCGGGGAGTCACCCCTCCACTTT. Translating it yields CASSRGESPLHF.

The chain uses TRBV7-2 and TRBJ2-3; no clear D. This CDR3 is 14 amino acids long. V dropped 2 bases and J dropped 0 bases, with 6 bases sitting between them. The germline V gene has CDR1 SGHTA and CDR2 FQGNSA. CDR3 in amino acids: CASSLSMSTDTQYF. Here the CDR3 DNA reads TGTGCCAGCAGCTTATCTATGAGCACAGATACGCAGTATTTT.

This clone was seen once. V and J are TRBV14 and TRBJ1-2, with D possibly TRBD1 on 6 matching bases. Germline CDR1 SGHDN, CDR2 FVKESK. The V gene lost 0 bases and the J gene lost 5 bases, with 7 bases spanning the gap. The CDR3 runs 13 residues. The CDR3 coding sequence is TGTGCCAGCAGCCAAGAGGGGGCGTATGGCTACACCTTC. Amino acids: CASSQEGAYGYTF.

The chain employs TRBV7-9 and TRBJ1-3; D perhaps matches TRBD1 (6 bases). V gave up 5 bases and J gave up 4 bases, with 12 bases separating them. The CDR3 is 14 amino acids. Germline CDR1 and CDR2: SEHNR and FQNEAQ (reference sequence). CDR3 residues: CASSATGQGNTIYF. The CDR3 DNA sequence: TGTGCCAGCAGCGCGACAGGTCAGGGAAACACCATATATTTT.

The gene calls are TRBV19 and TRBJ2-7, with 9 bases that match TRBD1. J lost 0 bases, V lost 4 bases, and 4 bases had no gene match. CDR1 is LNHDA, CDR2 SQIVND, per germline (reference sequence). The CDR3 has 15 amino acids. The CDR3 is CASSKQGASSYEQYF. The CDR3 DNA reads TGTGCCAGTAGTAAACAGGGGGCCAGCTCCTACGAGCAGTACTTC.

The chain employs TRBV2 and TRBJ2-3; D may be TRBD1 (5 bases). Germline-derived CDR1 and CDR2 are SNHLY and FYNNEI. The CDR3 totals 15 residues. V lost 2 bases and J 4 bases, leaving 13 bases between the germline ends. The CDR3 DNA reads TGTGCCAGCAGTGAATCTATTGGGGCCCCAGATACGCAGTATTTT. It specifies CASSESIGAPDTQYF.

This clone appeared a few times. The chain uses TRBV13 and TRBJ2-3; TRBD2 might be the D (5 bases). Germline CDR1 and CDR2: PRHDT and FYEKMQ (reference sequence). Trimming left V 4 bases short and J 9 bases short, with 17 bases between. CDR3 length: 14 amino acids. For the CDR3, the DNA is TGTGCCAGCAGCTCCTCGGGGATGGGTAGGACGCAGTATTTT. Amino acids: CASSSSGMGRTQYF.

The chain is built from TRBV19 and TRBJ1-1; 7 bases are a match to TRBD1. Trimming took 2 bases from V and 4 from J; bases not matched to a gene: 4. The CDR3 is made up of 14 amino acids. Germline values: CDR1 LNHDA, CDR2 SQIVND (reference sequence). CDR3: CASSINRGSTEAFF. DNA of the CDR3: TGTGCCAGTAGTATAAACAGGGGTAGCACTGAAGCTTTCTTT. The variable domain in full, with the rest retrieved from reference TRBV19 and TRBJ1-1, is DGGITQSPKYLFRKEGQNVTLSCEQNLNHDAMYWYRQDPGQGLRLIYYSQIVNDFQKGDIAEGYSVSREKKESFPLTVTSAQKNPTAFYLCASSINRGSTEAFFGQGTRLTVV.

In this sample, this clone turned up a few times. This rearrangement joins TRBV5-4 to TRBJ2-5, with 7 nucleotides matching TRBD1. CDR3 length: 11 amino acids. The V and J ends lost 8 bases and 5 bases, in that order; junction bases with no gene match: 3. Germline V CDR1 and CDR2: SGHNT, YYREEE (reference sequence). The CDR3 protein is CASGQEETQYF. In nucleotides, the CDR3 is TGTGCCAGTGGACAGGAGGAGACCCAGTACTTC.

The V and J genes are TRBV28 and TRBJ2-3, with 8 bases matching TRBD1. This CDR3 has 15 amino acids. Germline trimming cut 10 bases from V and 1 base from J; bases unmatched to any gene: 10. Germline-derived CDR1 and CDR2 are MDHEN and SYDVKM. The CDR3 coding sequence is TGTGCCACCCTAAACAGGGGGTCCGGCACAGATACGCAGTATTTT. Translation gives CATLNRGSGTDTQYF.